This is a list of T cell receptor beta chains from one sample in a study of T cell repertoires in ileal Crohn's disease. This table comes from immunoSEQ multiplex PCR, and its TCRdb copy is limited to in-frame clones, with some not included. Among 25,000 to 30,000 clones, around 80% were seen once, and the ten largest hold around 20%. The sequenced sample was ileal tissue. The receptors were sampled from an adult with Crohn's disease. Each CDR3 is given with its conserved first and last residue. Fields, in order: D gene, J gene, V gene, clone size, CDR3 DNA, CDR3 protein. A D gene is named only where the DNA matches it firmly. Clone size is given for some rows only: seen once, a few or many times, or a class if the clone is expanded.

D gene: -
J gene: TRBJ1-6
V gene: TRBV7-2
clone size: -
CDR3 DNA: TGTGCCAGCAGCTTAGAGTTGATAACGAGCTCCTATAATTCACCCCTCCACTTT
CDR3 protein: CASSLELITSSYNSPLHF

D gene: -
J gene: TRBJ2-7
V gene: TRBV4-1
clone size: medium-sized
CDR3 DNA: TGCGCCAGCAGCCAAGATGTAACGGGGAATTACGAGCAGTACTTC
CDR3 protein: CASSQDVTGNYEQYF

D gene: -
J gene: TRBJ2-1
V gene: TRBV4-3
clone size: -
CDR3 DNA: TGCGCCAGCAGCCAATACCGGTTTGCGGCAGCTCCCTACAATGAGCAGTTCTTC
CDR3 protein: CASSQYRFAAAPYNEQFF

D gene: -
J gene: TRBJ1-2
V gene: TRBV25-1
clone size: -
CDR3 DNA: TGTGCCAGCAGTTGGAGTGCGTATGGCTACACCTTC
CDR3 protein: CASSWSAYGYTF

D gene: -
J gene: TRBJ1-5
V gene: TRBV2
clone size: -
CDR3 DNA: TGTGCCAGCAGTGTTCATCAGGGACAGCCCCAGCATTTT
CDR3 protein: CASSVHQGQPQHF

D gene: TRBD2
J gene: TRBJ2-1
V gene: TRBV5-1
clone size: -
CDR3 DNA: TGCGCCAGCAGCTTAAAGCGGGGGGCGACAAGCTCCTACAATGAGCAGTTCTTC
CDR3 protein: CASSLKRGATSSYNEQFF

D gene: TRBD1
J gene: TRBJ2-7
V gene: TRBV6-5
clone size: -
CDR3 DNA: TGTGCCAGCAGTAGCCCGGGACAGCACTACGAGCAGTACTTC
CDR3 protein: CASSSPGQHYEQYF

D gene: TRBD2
J gene: TRBJ2-7
V gene: TRBV6-5
clone size: few
CDR3 DNA: TGTGCCAGCAGTTATGGGACTAGCGGCTACGAGCAGTACTTC
CDR3 protein: CASSYGTSGYEQYF

D gene: -
J gene: TRBJ1-1
V gene: TRBV4-1
clone size: few
CDR3 DNA: TGCGCCAGCAGCCAAGATTCCTGGGGGGAGCTCCCTCAGACCTTT
CDR3 protein: CASSQDSWGELPQTF

D gene: -
J gene: TRBJ2-3
V gene: TRBV7-3
clone size: -
CDR3 DNA: TGTGCCAGCAGGCGGGACGGTAGCACAGATACGCAGTATTTT
CDR3 protein: CASRRDGSTDTQYF

D gene: TRBD1
J gene: TRBJ1-2
V gene: TRBV5-6
clone size: -
CDR3 DNA: TGTGCCAGCGGATCGTCCGGGACAGGTTGGACCTATGGCTACACCTTC
CDR3 protein: CASGSSGTGWTYGYTF

D gene: TRBD1
J gene: TRBJ1-1
V gene: TRBV18
clone size: -
CDR3 DNA: TGTGCCAGCTCACCTGGACAGGGCACTGAAGCTTTCTTT
CDR3 protein: CASSPGQGTEAFF

D gene: -
J gene: TRBJ1-5
V gene: TRBV10-1
clone size: -
CDR3 DNA: TGCGCCAGCAGTGCAGCCCCGACGACAGATAGCAATCAGCCCCAGCATTTT
CDR3 protein: CASSAAPTTDSNQPQHF

D gene: -
J gene: TRBJ1-2
V gene: TRBV7-9
clone size: -
CDR3 DNA: TGTGCCAGCAGCAGACTTGGGTGGGGGGACAACTATGGCTACACCTTC
CDR3 protein: CASSRLGWGDNYGYTF

D gene: TRBD1
J gene: TRBJ1-1
V gene: TRBV7-2
clone size: -
CDR3 DNA: TGTGCCAGCAGCTTAGGGACAGGGGTATTGAACACTGAAGCTTTCTTT
CDR3 protein: CASSLGTGVLNTEAFF

D gene: -
J gene: TRBJ1-1
V gene: TRBV5-6
clone size: -
CDR3 DNA: TGTGCCAGCAGCTTGGATCAGCGGGCCACTGAAGCTTTCTTT
CDR3 protein: CASSLDQRATEAFF